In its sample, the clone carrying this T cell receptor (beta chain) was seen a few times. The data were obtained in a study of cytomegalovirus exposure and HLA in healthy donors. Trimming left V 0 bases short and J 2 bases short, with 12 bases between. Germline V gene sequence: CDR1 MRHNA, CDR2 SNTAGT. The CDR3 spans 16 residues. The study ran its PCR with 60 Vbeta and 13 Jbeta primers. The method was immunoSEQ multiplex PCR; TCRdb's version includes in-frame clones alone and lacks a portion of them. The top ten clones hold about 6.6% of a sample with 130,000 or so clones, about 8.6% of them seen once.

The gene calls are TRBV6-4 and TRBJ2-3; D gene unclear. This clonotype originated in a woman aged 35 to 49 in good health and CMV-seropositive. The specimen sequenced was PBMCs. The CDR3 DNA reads TGTGCCAGCAGTGACTCGTACAGCCCTACCACAGATACGCAGTATTTT. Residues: CASSDSYSPTTDTQYF.